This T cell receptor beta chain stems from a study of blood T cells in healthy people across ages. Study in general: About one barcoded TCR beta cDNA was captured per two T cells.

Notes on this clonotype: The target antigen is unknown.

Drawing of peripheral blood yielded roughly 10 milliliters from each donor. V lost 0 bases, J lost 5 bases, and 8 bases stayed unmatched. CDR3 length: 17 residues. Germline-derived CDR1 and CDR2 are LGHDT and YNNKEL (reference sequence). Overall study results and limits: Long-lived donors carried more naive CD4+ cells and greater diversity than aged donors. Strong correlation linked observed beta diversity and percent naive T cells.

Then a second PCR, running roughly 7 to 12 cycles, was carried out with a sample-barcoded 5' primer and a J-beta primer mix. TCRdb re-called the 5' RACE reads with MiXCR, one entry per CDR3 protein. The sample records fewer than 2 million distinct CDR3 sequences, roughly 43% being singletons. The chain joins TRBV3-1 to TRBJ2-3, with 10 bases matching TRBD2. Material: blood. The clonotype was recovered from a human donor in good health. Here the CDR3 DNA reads TGTGCCAGCAGCCAAGATAGAGGAGCGGGGGGGGGAGATACGCAGTATTTT. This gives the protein CASSQDRGAGGGDTQYF.